The next 29 T cell receptor beta chains were all read from a single sample in a study of shared clonotypes between healthy human individuals. Generated by immunoSEQ multiplex PCR, the TCRdb table keeps only in-frame clones and is missing some. The sample consists of 1.6 million or so clones, roughly 97% of them appearing once. Sequencing input: naive CD4+ T cells sorted from blood. The subset denotes: CD45RA+ positively selected. The receptors originated from a man under 40 in good health.

The genes are TRBV7-8 and TRBJ2-6; TRBD2 is a possible D gene (6 bases). The germline CDR1 and CDR2 sequences are SGHVS and FQNEAQ. CDR3 length equals 16 residues. Deletions cut 5 bases from V and 2 bases from J, with 13 bases between. CDR3 nucleotide sequence: TGTGCCAGCAGCCCTGGTGGCGGGACTGGGGCCAACGTCCTGACTTTC. It encodes CASSPGGGTGANVLTF.

The J gene is TRBJ1-1, the V gene TRBV2; no reliable D call. This CDR3 has 14 residues. V lost 7 bases and J lost 3, with 15 bases in between. Germline V lookup: CDR1 SNHLY, CDR2 FYNNEI. The CDR3 here is CASNRRAWDTEAFF. The CDR3 DNA sequence: TGTGCCAGCAACCGGCGCGCTTGGGACACTGAAGCTTTCTTT.

The chain uses TRBV2 and TRBJ1-2; D may be TRBD1 (5 bases). Germline V gene lookup returns CDR1 SNHLY and CDR2 FYNNEI. V lost 2 bases and J lost 6, with 10 bases in between. This CDR3 is 13 amino acids long. This CDR3 is CASSEPQGDGYTF. The CDR3 DNA reads as TGTGCCAGCAGTGAACCCCAGGGCGATGGCTACACCTTC.

The V gene is TRBV11-2, the J gene TRBJ2-5; D not resolved. The germline V gene has CDR1 SGHAT and CDR2 FQNNGV. Trimming shortened V by 1 base and J by 10 bases, and 13 bases separated the two germline ends. The CDR3 length is 13 residues. The CDR3, as DNA: TGTGCCAGCAGCTTAGCCGGTCCTGGGGTCCAGTACTTC. Its protein product is CASSLAGPGVQYF.

The chain joins TRBV14 to TRBJ2-1; 13 bases map to TRBD2. The CDR3 is made up of 17 amino acids. Germline V gene sequence: CDR1 SGHDN, CDR2 FVKESK. Trimming removed 1 base from V and 7 bases from J; junction bases left unmatched: 7. The CDR3 region is CASSQGQLAGGHNEQFF. The CDR3 region has the DNA TGTGCCAGCAGCCAAGGCCAACTAGCGGGAGGGCATAATGAGCAGTTCTTC.

This chain connects TRBV28 to TRBJ2-1; no definite D call. The CDR3 runs to 11 residues. Germline CDR1 and CDR2: MDHEN and SYDVKM. V lost 6 bases to trimming and J lost 9 bases, with 9 bases between them. CDR3 in amino acids: CASSNIFEQFF. As DNA, the CDR3 is TGTGCCAGCAGCAATATCTTTGAGCAGTTCTTC.

The genes are TRBV27 and TRBJ1-5, with D possibly matching TRBD1 (5 bases). Germline CDR1 is MNHEY and CDR2 is SMNVEV (reference sequence). The CDR3 consists of 16 residues. V was pared by 10 bases and J by 7 bases, with 26 bases between. CDR3: CATGERGWQGGQPQHF. Here the CDR3 DNA reads TGTGCCACCGGAGAACGTGGGTGGCAGGGTGGACAGCCCCAGCATTTT.

The chain couples TRBV28 to TRBJ2-7; 8 bases match TRBD2. From germline, CDR1 is MDHEN and CDR2 SYDVKM. With 6 bases clipped from V and 3 bases from J, the junction kept 7 bases outside the gene matches. The CDR3 sequence is 14 residues long. CDR3 bases: TGTGCCAGCAGCTGGGGACTAGTGAGCTACGAGCAGTACTTC. Residues: CASSWGLVSYEQYF. The full variable domain, rest sourced from reference TRBV28 and TRBJ2-7, is DVKVTQSSRYLVKRTGEKVFLECVQDMDHENMFWYRQDPGLGLRLIYFSYDVKMKEKGDIPEGYSVSREKKERFSLILESASTNQTSMYLCASSWGLVSYEQYFGPGTRLTVT.

The chain recombines TRBV7-2 with TRBJ2-1, with 9 bases lining up with TRBD1. J lost 4 bases, V lost 5 bases, and 6 bases had no gene match. The CDR3 consists of 15 residues. Germline V gives CDR1 SGHTA, CDR2 FQGNSA. In DNA, the CDR3 is TGTGCCAGCAGCGTTGACAGGGGGTTTTACAATGAGCAGTTCTTC. It translates to CASSVDRGFYNEQFF. The variable domain in full, with the rest retrieved from reference TRBV7-2 and TRBJ2-1, is GAGVSQSPSNKVTEKGKDVELRCDPISGHTALYWYRQSLGQGLEFLIYFQGNSAPDKSGLPSDRFSAERTGGSVSTLTIQRTQQEDSAVYLCASSVDRGFYNEQFFGPGTRLTVL.

The V gene is TRBV14, the J gene TRBJ1-2, with unresolved D. The CDR3 contains 15 residues. Trimming took off 0 bases at V and 2 bases at J, with 10 bases between the two ends. The germline CDR1 and CDR2 sequences are SGHDN and FVKESK. CDR3 amino acids: CASSQDGSYNYGYTF. In nucleotides, the CDR3 is TGTGCCAGCAGCCAAGATGGGTCGTACAACTATGGCTACACCTTC.

V is TRBV7-9 and J is TRBJ1-1; unclear D gene. With 5 bases removed from V and 0 bases from J, the gap between germline ends came to 16 bases. Germline V CDR1 and CDR2: SEHNR, FQNEAQ (reference sequence). The CDR3 contains 16 residues. Here the CDR3 reads CASSASWRAMNTEAFF. The CDR3 bases are TGTGCCAGCAGCGCCTCCTGGAGGGCCATGAACACTGAAGCTTTCTTT.

V and J are TRBV30 and TRBJ2-7; D remains ambiguous. Germline values: CDR1 GTSNPN, CDR2 SVGIG (reference sequence). The CDR3 loop spans 10 amino acids. V gave up 3 bases and J gave up 0 bases, with 0 bases separating them. CDR3 in amino acids: CAWSSYEQYF. The CDR3, as DNA: TGTGCCTGGAGCTCCTACGAGCAGTACTTC. Based on the CDR3 plus reference TRBV30 and TRBJ2-7, the full variable domain is SQTIHQWPATLVQPVGSPLSLECTVEGTSNPNLYWYRQAAGRGLQLLFYSVGIGQISSEVPQNLSASRPQDRQFILSSKKLLLSDSGFYLCAWSSYEQYFGPGTRLTVT.

The chain couples TRBV6-6 to TRBJ2-7; TRBD1 matches at 10 bases. Trimming removed 4 bases from V and 4 bases from J; junction bases left unmatched: 7. CDR1 and CDR2 from the germline V gene are MNHNY and SVGAGI (reference sequence). This CDR3 region has 15 residues. CDR3 coding DNA: TGTGCCAGCAGTTTTAGGGGACAGGGGTCATACGAGCAGTACTTC. Translated, it gives CASSFRGQGSYEQYF.

The V call is TRBV7-2, the J call TRBJ2-7; 10 bases are shared with TRBD2. Losses at the gene ends were 3 bases for V and 2 bases for J; bases not matched to a gene: 4. CDR1 and CDR2 (germline): SGHTA, FQGNSA. This CDR3 has 15 residues. This CDR3 reads CASSFLAGVAYEQYF. CDR3 sequence (DNA): TGTGCCAGCAGCTTTCTAGCGGGAGTCGCCTACGAGCAGTACTTC.

The chain combines TRBV9 with TRBJ2-3; no definite D call. Trimming left V 0 bases short and J 0 bases short, with 11 bases between. Germline assignment: CDR1 SGDLS and CDR2 YYNGEE. CDR3 size: 16 residues. The CDR3 DNA reads as TGTGCCAGCAGCGTAGTCGGAACTATAAGCACAGATACGCAGTATTTT. Its translation: CASSVVGTISTDTQYF.

The V and J genes are TRBV4-1 and TRBJ2-7, with TRBD1 as a possible D gene (6 bases). V was pared by 5 bases and J by 0 bases, with 14 bases between. The germline V gene encodes CDR1 MGHRA and CDR2 YSYEKL. CDR3 length: 15 amino acids. The CDR3 loop is CASSYTGKYSYEQYF. The DNA of the CDR3 is TGCGCCAGCAGCTATACAGGGAAGTACTCCTACGAGCAGTACTTC.

This sequence joins TRBV19 and TRBJ1-2, with D hard to call. V was shortened by 3 bases and J by 2 bases, with 13 bases between the two germline ends. In germline, CDR1 is LNHDA, CDR2 SQIVND (reference sequence). The CDR3 is 15 residues long. CDR3 loop: CASSIGEGFNYGYTF. The CDR3 bases are TGTGCCAGTAGTATTGGGGAGGGATTCAACTATGGCTACACCTTC.

This chain's CDR3 is CASSEALQNTIQHPGEQYF. CDR3 sequence (DNA): TGTGCCAGCAGTGAAGCGCTTCAAAACACAATCCAGCATCCCGGAGAGCAGTACTTC. The chain employs TRBV2 and TRBJ2-7; D is unresolved. Germline V CDR1 and CDR2: SNHLY, FYNNEI. V was clipped by 0 bases and J by 7 bases, with 28 bases between them. The CDR3 sequence is 19 residues long.

The V call is TRBV7-2, the J call TRBJ2-1; 7 bases are a match to TRBD1. From germline, CDR1 is SGHTA and CDR2 FQGNSA. J gave up 4 bases and V 1 base, and 1 base lay outside the gene matches. CDR3 length equals 14 residues. The CDR3, as DNA: TGTGCCAGCAGCTTAGAGGGACAGTACAATGAGCAGTTCTTC. Translation: CASSLEGQYNEQFF.

The rearrangement uses TRBV5-1 and TRBJ2-2, with TRBD2 identical over 7 bases. Germline V CDR1 and CDR2: SGHRS, YFSETQ. The CDR3 extends over 15 amino acids. The V segment lost 2 bases and the J segment 5 bases; nucleotides outside the gene matches: 6. CDR3 in DNA: TGCGCCAGCAGCTTTCCTAGCGGAAGGACCGGGGAGCTGTTTTTT. This encodes CASSFPSGRTGELFF.

The J gene is TRBJ2-3, the V gene TRBV15, with D uncertain. This CDR3 has 15 amino acids. The germline V and J ends were trimmed by 5 bases and 0 bases, with 12 bases remaining between them. Germline CDR1 is LNHNV and CDR2 is YYDKDF (reference sequence). As DNA, the CDR3 is TGTGCCACCAGCGGGCGACCGAAAAGCACAGATACGCAGTATTTT. Residues: CATSGRPKSTDTQYF.

The V call is TRBV7-2, the J call TRBJ2-7; the match to TRBD1 covers 8 bases. In germline, CDR1 is SGHTA, CDR2 FQGNSA. This CDR3 has 14 residues. Losses at the gene ends were 5 bases for V and 5 bases for J; bases not matched to a gene: 8. The CDR3 DNA sequence: TGTGCCAGCAGCAAAGACAGGGGCGCTAACGAGCAGTACTTC. Translated, it gives CASSKDRGANEQYF. Based on the CDR3 plus reference TRBV7-2 and TRBJ2-7, the full variable domain is GAGVSQSPSNKVTEKGKDVELRCDPISGHTALYWYRQSLGQGLEFLIYFQGNSAPDKSGLPSDRFSAERTGGSVSTLTIQRTQQEDSAVYLCASSKDRGANEQYFGPGTRLTVT.

The chain joins TRBV5-1 to TRBJ2-3; possible D gene TRBD1, 7 bases. Germline V gene data show CDR1 as SGHRS and CDR2 as YFSETQ. This CDR3 has 17 amino acids. Trimming took 1 base from V and 1 from J, leaving 16 bases between them. CDR3 sequence (DNA): TGCGCCAGCAGCTTGTGGGGGGCCGGGACAGGCACAGATACGCAGTATTTT. It translates to CASSLWGAGTGTDTQYF.

The gene calls are TRBV6-5 and TRBJ2-5; the D is unclear. V lost 6 bases and J 2 bases, leaving 13 bases between the germline ends. Germline V CDR1 and CDR2: MNHEY, SVGAGI. The CDR3 totals 14 residues. For the CDR3, the DNA is TGTGCCAGCAGCCGGGTGGGCTGGCAAGAGACCCAGTACTTC. Translation gives CASSRVGWQETQYF.

The J gene is TRBJ2-1, the V gene TRBV2, with a weak D call TRBD1 (5 bases). With 0 bases removed from V and 2 bases from J, the gap between germline ends came to 11 bases. Germline values: CDR1 SNHLY, CDR2 FYNNEI. The CDR3 totals 16 residues. This CDR3 reads CASSEAGRAPYNEQFF. The CDR3 DNA follows: TGTGCCAGCAGTGAAGCCGGCAGGGCCCCCTACAATGAGCAGTTCTTC.

The chain has TRBV13 and TRBJ2-1, with a tentative D call TRBD1 (7 bases). CDR1 is PRHDT, CDR2 FYEKMQ, per germline (reference sequence). This CDR3 has 14 residues. Trimming stripped 5 bases from V and 6 bases from J, with 14 bases between. The DNA of the CDR3 is TGTGCCAGCAGCCCCAGACAGGGAGGCAATGAGCAGTTCTTC. It encodes CASSPRQGGNEQFF.

This clone was found a few times. The V gene is TRBV2, the J gene TRBJ1-4; D not resolved. There are 14 residues in the CDR3. The ends were cut back, 6 bases at V and 7 bases at J, with 15 bases in the middle. Germline loops: CDR1 SNHLY, CDR2 FYNNEI. CDR3: CASSRQGGGEKLFF. In nucleotides, the CDR3 is TGTGCCAGCAGCCGACAAGGTGGTGGTGAAAAACTGTTTTTT. The variable domain in full, with the rest retrieved from reference TRBV2 and TRBJ1-4, is EPEVTQTPSHQVTQMGQEVILRCVPISNHLYFYWYRQILGQKVEFLVSFYNNEISEKSEIFDDQFSVERPDGSNFTLKIRSTKLEDSAMYFCASSRQGGGEKLFFGSGTQLSVL.

CDR3 amino acids: CASSSTSREVEAFF. Here the CDR3 DNA reads TGTGCCAGCAGCTCCACCTCCAGAGAGGTGGAAGCTTTCTTT. J is TRBJ1-1 and V is TRBV11-2; no clear D. The germline CDR1 and CDR2 sequences are SGHAT and FQNNGV. The CDR3 has 14 residues. The ends were cut back, 4 bases at V and 8 bases at J, with 17 bases in the middle.

Details on this clone: Different DNA sequences within this sample yield the same CDR3. In DNA form, the CDR3 reads TGCGCCAGCAGCTGGGGGACTTCTAGCTCCTACGAGCAGTACTTC. It is translated as CASSWGTSSSYEQYF. The chain links TRBV5-1 to TRBJ2-7; D might be TRBD2 (6 bases). Germline V gives CDR1 SGHRS, CDR2 YFSETQ. The V gene lost 3 bases and the J gene lost 0 bases, with 13 bases spanning the gap. This CDR3 is 15 amino acids long.